Included here is one T cell receptor beta chain sequence, with context. What this receptor recognizes is not known. Per-nucleotide qualities are absent, and no much larger clonotype sits a single base away. Healthy HIV-negative adults with no recently reported acute infections or vaccinations were included as donors. Only Caucasian adults living in Nashville, Tennessee, USA were represented among the donors. CD4+ T cells were enriched through magnetic negative selection, after which naive cells were positively selected on CD45RA and the remaining negative fraction served as the memory subset. Blood was obtained by leukapheresis, after which PBMCs were separated by Ficoll-Histopaque density gradient centrifugation and cryopreserved in liquid nitrogen vapor phase. Analytical flow cytometry was used to check the purity and quantity of each magnetically sorted T cell population. From each sorted fraction, genomic DNA was isolated and quantified by UV absorbance on a Nanodrop 2000c.

The data belong to a study of shared clonotypes between healthy human individuals (dated by TCRdb to 2019 to 2021). At the level of the whole study: The cohort included three men and two women between 18 and 49 years of age. Between about 0.85 and 9.5 billion PBMCs per donor were obtained by leukapheresis. To increase sequencing depth and limit assay-specific biases, TCR repertoire library preparation and sequencing were carried out by different laboratories using diverse techniques. Per donor, three plates each were used for CD4 naive and CD4 memory, two for CD8 naive, and one for CD8 memory. Blood TCR repertoires of about five healthy adults were deeply sequenced to estimate repertoire size and the extent of clonotype sharing between individuals.

The germline V gene specifies MNHNS as CDR1 and SASEGT as CDR2. Deletion took 5 bases off V and 3 bases off J, with a span of 10 bases between the germline ends. The CDR3 runs 14 residues from the cysteine to the phenylalanine. Only the CDR3 part of the read is kept: 42 bases, read in frame from the first base. TCR CDR3 regions were amplified from genomic DNA by multiplex PCR using the deep immunoSEQ assay. Extracted genomic DNA from each cell subset was distributed evenly across all wells of several immunoSEQ 96-well plates, and each plate was treated as a replicate. For sorted subsets, approximately 210 ng genomic DNA, equal to tens of thousands of T cell genomes, was loaded into each replicate PCR. Purified libraries were quantified with a Qubit 3.0 fluorometer, sized on a Bioanalyzer 2100, and re-quantified with the KAPA Library Quantification kit. Every immunoSEQ 96-well plate was sequenced on a separate single-read 150-cycle Illumina NextSeq 550 flow cell. Per the source publication's procedure: Because only junctional sequences without quality scores were contained in the immunoSEQ output, filtering matching that applied to full-length reads could not be performed. Sequences were annotated with PyIR, a Python wrapper for IgBLAST v1.9, and V/J genes and CDR3 were assigned using IMGT germline references. Any read was removed if the V/J assignment was weak (E-value above 1e-6), the CDR3 was missing, or the read contained stop codons, out-of-frame junctions, or ambiguous translated residues. A V3J clonotype was defined by an identical inferred V gene, J gene, and CDR3 amino acid sequence. Percentage overlap between repertoires was computed as shared unique clonotypes divided by the size of the smaller repertoire. Repertoire richness was assessed with RTK rarefaction, the Chao1 estimator, and Recon v2.1 estimates of unobserved clonotypes. OLGA was used to compute generation probabilities for all TCRbeta clonotypes that the gDNA method yielded from a handful of donors. Sourced from immuneACCESS, this table was stored by TCRdb with only in-frame sequences that have V and J called. A share of the clones is absent; for the studies checked, an unresolved V gene accounts for under half, and the remainder has no known explanation. Clonal size and the V and J genes are those of that table, whereas D and trimming came from the DNA. The sample includes some 1,600,000 clones, with 95% to 99% observed a single time. The ten largest clones take up about 0.45% of the sample.

The research as a whole found: Sampling was restricted to blood, and TCR repertoires in tissue are likely to differ from TCR repertoires in blood. The genetic and exposure-history diversity represented was limited by the small number of donors. Naive subsets generally had larger estimated clonotype richness than memory subsets. About 5% of naive CD4, 3.5% of naive CD8, roughly 2.4% of memory CD4, and 0.35% to 0.5% of memory CD8 clonotypes were shared across a few donors. Pairwise subsampling led to the expectation that sequencing depth would affect the degree of clonotype sharing among donors. Higher generation probabilities were observed for clonotypes shared by all four sorted-subset donors than for non-shared clonotypes. Rarefaction of sorted-subset datasets indicated incomplete sequencing despite the large sequencing depth.

The chain links TRBV6-1 with TRBJ2-2, with TRBD1 perhaps the D gene, on 6 matching bases. The sample comprised naive CD4+ T cells sorted from blood. This specimen's cell subset or site label, per the study, means: CD45RA+ positively selected. The clonotype comes from a man in his thirties or forties in good health. The CDR3 amino acid sequence is: CASSRQEYTGELFF. The DNA sequence is TGTGCCAGCAGTCGACAGGAATACACCGGGGAGCTGTTTTTT.